Each of the 28 T cell receptor beta chains below was sequenced from the same sample in a study of technical replicates of blood from a handful of donors. Produced via immunoSEQ multiplex PCR; TCRdb's table is partial and in-frame only. The data hold around 84,000 clones, with around nine tenths observed a single time. The sequencing sample was made of T cells isolated from PBMCs. Source of these receptors: a human donor in good health.

This clone was observed a single time. This chain joins TRBV4-1 and TRBJ1-1, with D unresolved. Per germline, CDR1 MGHRA and CDR2 YSYEKL. V shed 0 bases and J shed 1 base, with 21 bases lying between them. CDR3 length: 19 residues. The CDR3: CASSQELALLHRSNTEAFF. The CDR3 nucleotides are TGCGCCAGCAGCCAAGAACTGGCGCTCTTGCACAGATCGAACACTGAAGCTTTCTTT.

This clone appeared a single time. The chain carries TRBV9 and TRBJ1-2; 7 nucleotides line up with TRBD1. Germline CDR1 is SGDLS and CDR2 is YYNGEE. V was pared by 4 bases and J by 7 bases, with 7 bases of the junction left unmatched. CDR3 size: 13 residues. DNA for the CDR3: TGTGCCAGCAGCTTACAGGGGTTGGCTGGCTACACCTTC. It specifies CASSLQGLAGYTF.

V is TRBV21-1 and J is TRBJ2-2; the DNA was not compared with TRBD2, the D call given in the table. TRBV21-1 is an annotated pseudogene. The CDR3 extends over 15 amino acids. In nucleotides, the CDR3 is TGTGCCAGCAGTAGCGAGTCACTGAACACCGGGGAGCTGTTTTTT. It specifies CASSSESLNTGELFF.

This chain's CDR3 is CASTSGAYEQYF. CDR3 in DNA: TGTGCCAGCACGTCAGGGGCCTACGAGCAGTACTTC. This chain links TRBV28 with TRBJ2-7; maybe TRBD1 (6 bases). This CDR3 region has 12 residues. The V end lost 7 bases, the J end lost 2 bases, and 9 bases lay between the germline ends. CDR1 is MDHEN and CDR2 is SYDVKM in the germline V gene.

This chain uses TRBV10-3 with TRBJ2-1, with a possible D match to TRBD1 (7 bases). The length of the CDR3 is 14 residues. Trimming removed 2 bases from V and 10 bases from J, with 15 bases in between. The germline gives CDR1 ENHRY, CDR2 SYGVKD. This CDR3 reads CAISEPQGGDEQFF. CDR3 coding DNA: TGTGCCATCAGTGAGCCCCAGGGGGGAGACGAGCAGTTCTTC.

V gene TRBV7-2 combines with J gene TRBJ1-2; possible D gene TRBD1, 5 bases. This CDR3 has 14 amino acids. V lost 5 bases and J lost 6, with 16 bases in between. In germline, CDR1 is SGHTA, CDR2 FQGNSA. The CDR3 loop reads CASSPPQGTDGYTF. CDR3 sequence (DNA): TGTGCCAGCAGCCCTCCCCAGGGAACGGATGGCTACACCTTC.

The J gene is TRBJ2-3, the V gene TRBV7-6; D gene unclear. The CDR3 covers 15 residues. Trimming removed 8 bases at V and 4 bases at J, with 19 bases between. CDR1 is SGHVS, CDR2 FNYEAQ, per germline. The CDR3 protein is CASAPSKSVPDTQYF. CDR3 DNA sequence: TGTGCCAGCGCACCGTCAAAGTCGGTCCCAGATACGCAGTATTTT.

The rearrangement links TRBV28 to TRBJ2-7; 13 nucleotides line up with TRBD2. The germline V gene has CDR1 MDHEN and CDR2 SYDVKM. The CDR3 totals 14 residues. V lost 5 bases to trimming and J lost 5 bases; unmatched junction nucleotides: 3. The CDR3 DNA sequence: TGTGCCAGCAGTCCAGGGACTAGCGGGAACGAGCAGTACTTC. Translated, it gives CASSPGTSGNEQYF.

This clone turned up a few times. The chain employs TRBV29-1 and TRBJ1-2; TRBD1 is a possible D gene (5 bases). V dropped 6 bases and J dropped 5 bases, with 25 bases sitting between them. CDR1 SQVTM and CDR2 ANQGSEA come from the germline V gene. The CDR3 length is 16 residues. The CDR3 region has the DNA TGCAGCGTCGCGAACTGGGGCCTACATGGTCGGTATGGCTACACCTTC. It translates to CSVANWGLHGRYGYTF.

The chain's CDR3 is CASSVAGGRISDTQYF. The CDR3 DNA follows: TGTGCCAGCAGCGTAGCGGGCGGGAGAATCTCAGATACGCAGTATTTT. The gene calls are TRBV9 and TRBJ2-3, with 7 bases aligning to TRBD2. Germline V lookup: CDR1 SGDLS, CDR2 YYNGEE. The CDR3 contains 16 residues. With 0 bases clipped from V and 4 bases from J, the junction kept 8 bases outside the gene matches. Variable domain in full (rest from reference TRBV9 and TRBJ2-3): DSGVTQTPKHLITATGQRVTLRCSPRSGDLSVYWYQQSLDQGLQFLIQYYNGEERAKGNILERFSAQQFPDLHSELNLSSLELGDSALYFCASSVAGGRISDTQYFGPGTRLTVL.

The rearrangement uses TRBV4-1 and TRBJ2-7; perhaps TRBD2 as D (5 bases). CDR1 is MGHRA and CDR2 is YSYEKL in the germline V gene. The V end lost 1 base, the J end lost 5 bases, and 12 bases lay between the germline ends. The CDR3 length is 14 residues. The CDR3 region is CASSQATRLDEQYF. In DNA, the CDR3 is TGCGCCAGCAGCCAAGCTACTAGGTTAGACGAGCAGTACTTC.

This chain uses TRBV7-9 with TRBJ2-3; TRBD1 is a possible D gene (6 bases). This CDR3 contains 15 residues. The V end was cut by 9 bases, the J end by 0 bases, with 16 bases between. Looked up from germline, CDR1 is SEHNR and CDR2 is FQNEAQ (reference sequence). The CDR3 reads CASSTGTHSTDTQYF. DNA for the CDR3: TGTGCCAGTTCTACCGGGACACATAGCACAGATACGCAGTATTTT.

The rearrangement links TRBV2 to TRBJ2-7, with TRBD1 identical over 8 bases. Unmatched junction bases numbered 8, after V lost 4 bases and J lost 3 bases. CDR3 length: 15 amino acids. Germline V lookup: CDR1 SNHLY, CDR2 FYNNEI. The CDR3 coding sequence is TGTGCCAGCAGTGTGGGTCTGACAGGGGTCTACGAGCAGTACTTC. This gives the protein CASSVGLTGVYEQYF.

The V and J genes are TRBV5-1 and TRBJ2-5, with a tentative D call TRBD2 (5 bases). There are 14 residues in the CDR3. CDR1 is SGHRS, CDR2 YFSETQ, per germline. The V and J ends lost 3 bases and 2 bases respectively, with 11 bases between them. CDR3 in DNA: TGCGCCAGCAGCTGGACTCTAGCTCAAGAGACCCAGTACTTC. It specifies CASSWTLAQETQYF.

The J gene is TRBJ1-4, the V gene TRBV30; D unclear. Germline-derived CDR1 and CDR2 are GTSNPN and SVGIG (reference sequence). The V end was cut by 3 bases, the J end by 1 base, with 18 bases between. The CDR3 has 17 residues. CDR3 nucleotide sequence: TGTGCCTGGAGAGGAGGGAGAACAGTCTTAACTAATGAAAAACTGTTTTTT. Protein: CAWRGGRTVLTNEKLFF.

The chain employs TRBV2 and TRBJ1-5; TRBD1 might be the D (5 bases). Germline loops: CDR1 SNHLY, CDR2 FYNNEI. V lost 7 bases to trimming and J lost 2 bases, with 15 bases between them. The CDR3 spans 15 residues. CDR3 residues: CASKGEGLGNQPQHF. In nucleotides, the CDR3 is TGTGCCAGCAAAGGGGAAGGGCTTGGCAATCAGCCCCAGCATTTT.

The rearrangement uses TRBV30 and TRBJ1-5, with 8 bases aligning to TRBD1. This CDR3 region has 14 residues. V shed 3 bases, J shed 7 bases, and the junction held 8 bases outside the gene matches. The germline gives CDR1 GTSNPN, CDR2 SVGIG (reference sequence). In nucleotides, the CDR3 is TGTGCCTGGAGCCGGACAGGGTTAGGGCAGCCCCAGCATTTT. It translates to CAWSRTGLGQPQHF.

The chain couples TRBV5-1 to TRBJ2-7, with a possible D match to TRBD1 (6 bases). Germline V lookup: CDR1 SGHRS, CDR2 YFSETQ. The CDR3 runs to 11 residues. V was cut by 7 bases and J by 5 bases, with 10 bases left in between. This CDR3 is CASRNRDEQYF. As DNA, the CDR3 is TGCGCCAGCCGGAACAGGGACGAGCAGTACTTC.

The gene calls are TRBV28 and TRBJ2-1, with 7 nucleotides matching TRBD2. Germline CDR1 is MDHEN and CDR2 is SYDVKM. CDR3 length equals 13 residues. Trimming at V came to 8 bases and at J to 4 bases, leaving 5 bases not matched to a gene. CDR3 bases: TGTGCCAGCGTAACTAGCGTTTACAATGAGCAGTTCTTC. Its protein product is CASVTSVYNEQFF.

This clone was seen a few times. Its ends do not fully match the called genes, so a read error is possible. The chain has TRBV25-1 and TRBJ1-1; 7 bases map to TRBD1. The V gene's germline CDR1 is MGHDK and CDR2 SYGVNS. The length of the CDR3 is 14 residues. This CDR3 is CASRRQGLKTEAFF. CDR3 in DNA: TGTGCCAGCAGAAGACAGGGTTTGAAGACTGAAGCTTTCTTT.

This clone came up once. The rearrangement uses TRBV14 and TRBJ2-7, with TRBD1 identical over 7 bases. The CDR3 covers 14 residues. Germline V CDR1 and CDR2: SGHDN, FVKESK. The trim removed 0 bases at V and 6 bases at J, leaving 5 bases unmatched. The CDR3 coding sequence is TGTGCCAGCAGCCAAGAGACAGGGTCACCCGAGCAGTACTTC. Amino acids: CASSQETGSPEQYF.

The gene calls are TRBV28 and TRBJ2-4; 9 nucleotides match TRBD1. V gave up 4 bases and J gave up 8 bases; unmatched junction bases: 9. Germline values: CDR1 MDHEN, CDR2 SYDVKM. This CDR3 comprises 15 residues. The CDR3 spells CASSSYGTGSDIQYF. CDR3 bases: TGTGCCAGCAGTTCCTACGGGACAGGGTCGGACATTCAGTACTTC.

The J gene is TRBJ2-1, the V gene TRBV5-1, with D hard to call. This CDR3 contains 13 residues. The germline CDR1 and CDR2 sequences are SGHRS and YFSETQ. V was clipped by 4 bases and J by 6 bases, with 11 bases between them. The CDR3 is CASSPVQFNEQFF. The CDR3 DNA reads TGCGCCAGCAGCCCCGTACAATTCAATGAGCAGTTCTTC. Full variable domain (rest looked up from reference TRBV5-1 and TRBJ2-1): KAGVTQTPRYLIKTRGQQVTLSCSPISGHRSVSWYQQTPGQGLQFLFEYFSETQRNKGNFPGRFSGRQFSNSRSEMNVSTLELGDSALYLCASSPVQFNEQFFGPGTRLTVL.

The chain employs TRBV28 and TRBJ1-5, with D uncertain. Germline CDR1 reads MDHEN; CDR2 reads SYDVKM. The germline V and J ends were trimmed by 3 bases and 8 bases, with 14 bases remaining between them. This CDR3 is built from 14 residues. The CDR3 protein is CASSFWRPMEPQHF. The CDR3 DNA reads as TGTGCCAGCAGTTTTTGGAGGCCGATGGAGCCCCAGCATTTT. The full variable domain, its missing parts supplied by reference TRBV28 and TRBJ1-5, is DVKVTQSSRYLVKRTGEKVFLECVQDMDHENMFWYRQDPGLGLRLIYFSYDVKMKEKGDIPEGYSVSREKKERFSLILESASTNQTSMYLCASSFWRPMEPQHFGDGTRLSIL.

The V gene is TRBV11-3, the J gene TRBJ2-2; D might be TRBD1 (6 bases). CDR1 SGHNT and CDR2 YENEEA come from the germline V gene. V shed 5 bases and J shed 2 bases, with 9 bases lying between them. CDR3 size: 14 residues. The CDR3: CASSRTDNTGELFF. The CDR3 DNA sequence: TGTGCCAGCAGCCGGACAGATAACACCGGGGAGCTGTTTTTT.

J is TRBJ2-3 and V is TRBV9, with TRBD2 matching 9 bases. Germline CDR1 reads SGDLS; CDR2 reads YYNGEE. The V segment lost 4 bases and the J segment 5 bases; nucleotides outside the gene matches: 8. This CDR3 has 15 residues. CDR3 DNA sequence: TGTGCCAGCAGCATCTCGCGGGGGGGCCTAGATACGCAGTATTTT. This codes for CASSISRGGLDTQYF. Complete variable domain (other parts from reference TRBV9 and TRBJ2-3): DSGVTQTPKHLITATGQRVTLRCSPRSGDLSVYWYQQSLDQGLQFLIQYYNGEERAKGNILERFSAQQFPDLHSELNLSSLELGDSALYFCASSISRGGLDTQYFGPGTRLTVL.

There are a few counts of this clone. This chain connects TRBV18 to TRBJ1-6, with D maybe TRBD1 (5 bases). Between the trimmed V and J ends, which lost 6 bases and 10 bases, there was a span of 19 bases. Germline V CDR1 and CDR2: KGHSH, LQKENI. This CDR3 has 15 residues. This CDR3 is CASSRGRGRESPLHF. The CDR3 DNA follows: TGTGCCAGCTCCCGCGGAAGGGGAAGGGAATCACCCCTCCACTTT.

V and J are TRBV5-4 and TRBJ2-7; 7 bases match TRBD2. There are 13 residues in the CDR3. The junction had 2 bases not matched to a gene; V was cut back by 0 bases and J by 5 bases. Per germline, CDR1 SGHNT and CDR2 YYREEE (reference sequence). DNA for the CDR3: TGTGCCAGCAGCTTGGGAGGGAGGGACGAGCAGTACTTC. Translating gives CASSLGGRDEQYF.